This T cell receptor beta chain originates from a study (dated by TCRdb to about 2016). The library was made by RT-PCR. Sequencing was carried out with an Illumina MiSeq. TCRdb reworked the public reads: Q25 trimming with fastp, MiXCR clone assembly, productive beta chains retained. Each entry merges the rows of one CDR3 protein and shows their most common DNA and genes. This sample lists about 700,000 distinct CDR3 sequences; 11% to 15% were detected once. 3% to 4.5% of the sample is held by the ten biggest clonotypes. In this sample, this clonotype turned up a few times. No cognate antigen has been identified for it. No much larger clone exists at a distance of one base, and base qualities are not known. The CDR3 spans 15 residues, from the cysteine through the phenylalanine. The retained sequence is limited to the CDR3, 45 bases, with the frame set at the first base. The germline V gene supplies CDR1 MNHEY and CDR2 SVGEGT. V was cut back by 2 bases and J by 5 bases, leaving a gap of 13 bases between them.

The sample consisted of memory CD4+ T cells from blood. The chain is encoded by TRBV6-2 or TRBV6-3 joined to TRBJ1-5, with TRBD1 perhaps the D gene, on 6 matching bases. The clonotype originates from a female donor in good health, serving as a healthy control. The nucleotides read TGTGCCAGCAGTTACGCGGACAGACTGGATCAGCCCCAGCATTTT. This sequence encodes CASSYADRLDQPQHF.